The 13 T cell receptor beta chains reported below all come from one sample, sequenced in a study of blood T cell repertoires in COVID-19. This table comes from immunoSEQ multiplex PCR, and its TCRdb copy is limited to in-frame clones, with some not included. Counted here are about 83,000 clones, around 87% occurring once; the ten biggest clones make up 7% to 9%. The specimen was peripheral blood. All receptors come from a man aged 80 or over with active or convalescent COVID-19.

V usage is TRBV7-9 and J usage is TRBJ2-4; 7 positions match TRBD1. CDR1 and CDR2 (germline): SEHNR, FQNEAQ (reference sequence). The J segment lost 3 bases and the V segment lost 2 bases, leaving 7 bases of the junction unmatched. The CDR3 is 16 residues long. This CDR3 is CASSLLGQGDKNIQYF. The CDR3 nucleotides are TGTGCCAGCAGCTTACTTGGCCAGGGGGACAAAAACATTCAGTACTTC.

This rearrangement joins TRBV6-6 to TRBJ1-3, with D maybe TRBD1 (6 bases). Per germline, CDR1 MNHNY and CDR2 SVGAGI (reference sequence). V shed 4 bases and J shed 4 bases, with 11 bases lying between them. The length of the CDR3 is 14 residues. The CDR3 bases are TGTGCCAGCAGTTCAGGGGTTTTCGGAAACACCATATATTTT. It codes for CASSSGVFGNTIYF.

The chain employs TRBV5-6 and TRBJ2-1, with D tentatively TRBD2 (6 bases). This CDR3 has 16 residues. The germline V and J ends were trimmed by 0 bases and 6 bases, with 16 bases remaining between them. Germline-derived CDR1 and CDR2 are SGHDT and YYEEEE. The CDR3 nucleotides are TGTGCCAGCAGCTTGGATCGGAGGGCTTTGGGCAATGAGCAGTTCTTC. It yields the protein CASSLDRRALGNEQFF.

The rearrangement uses TRBV28 and TRBJ2-6; TRBD1 aligns across 7 bases. The trim removed 6 bases at V and 3 bases at J, leaving 5 bases unmatched. The CDR3 consists of 15 residues. The germline gives CDR1 MDHEN, CDR2 SYDVKM. The CDR3 here is CASRATGVGANVLTF. DNA for the CDR3: TGTGCCAGCAGGGCAACAGGGGTTGGGGCCAACGTCCTGACTTTC.

This rearrangement joins TRBV28 to TRBJ2-7; possible D gene TRBD1, 6 bases. The CDR3 spans 12 residues. The V gene's germline CDR1 is MDHEN and CDR2 SYDVKM. V lost 5 bases and J lost 4, with 9 bases in between. The CDR3 is CASSPGVYEQYV. DNA of the CDR3: TGTGCCAGCAGTCCAGGGGTTTACGAGCAGTACGTC.

The V call is TRBV27, the J call TRBJ2-7; 9 nucleotides line up with TRBD2. This CDR3 region has 15 residues. Germline V gene sequence: CDR1 MNHEY, CDR2 SMNVEV (reference sequence). Trimming took 3 bases from V and 4 from J; bases not matched to a gene: 7. The CDR3 DNA reads as TGTGCCAGCAGTTTTAGGCGGGGGGGTGGATACGAGCAGTACGTC. Encoded protein: CASSFRRGGGYEQYV.

This clone was counted once. The genes are TRBV2 and TRBJ2-1; TRBD2 is a possible D gene (6 bases). The CDR3 sequence is 16 residues long. Germline V CDR1 and CDR2: SNHLY, FYNNEI. V lost 1 base and J lost 0, with 10 bases in between. The CDR3 loop is CASSEGPTSSYNEQFF. The DNA for the CDR3 is TGTGCCAGCAGTGAAGGGCCGACTAGCTCCTACAATGAGCAGTTCTTC.

The J gene is TRBJ2-3, the V gene TRBV29-1; weak D call: TRBD1 (6 bases). Germline V lookup: CDR1 SQVTM, CDR2 ANQGSEA. V lost 4 bases and J lost 0, with 8 bases in between. CDR3 size: 13 residues. CDR3 loop: CSVAGQSTDTQYF. CDR3 nucleotides: TGCAGCGTTGCGGGACAAAGCACAGATACGCAGTATTTT.

V is TRBV19 and J is TRBJ1-1; 10 bases agree with TRBD1. J lost 5 bases, V lost 4 bases, and 7 bases had no gene match. CDR3 length: 15 amino acids. Germline assignment: CDR1 LNHDA and CDR2 SQIVND (reference sequence). The CDR3 nucleotides read TGTGCCAGTAGTACCGGGACAGGGGTCGTTACTGAAGCTTTCTTT. It specifies CASSTGTGVVTEAFF. The full variable domain, its missing parts supplied by reference TRBV19 and TRBJ1-1, is DGGITQSPKYLFRKEGQNVTLSCEQNLNHDAMYWYRQDPGQGLRLIYYSQIVNDFQKGDIAEGYSVSREKKESFPLTVTSAQKNPTAFYLCASSTGTGVVTEAFFGQGTRLTVV.

The rearrangement uses TRBV19 and TRBJ1-1, with 10 bases identical to TRBD1. Trimming cost V 7 bases and J 6 bases; bases outside gene matches: 14. Germline V gene data show CDR1 as LNHDA and CDR2 as SQIVND (reference sequence). This CDR3 comprises 16 residues. Here the CDR3 reads CASTSSLGTGASEAFF. The CDR3 DNA follows: TGTGCCAGTACTTCATCTCTCGGGACAGGGGCATCTGAAGCTTTCTTT.

V and J are TRBV5-1 and TRBJ1-5; no clear D gene. Germline values: CDR1 SGHRS, CDR2 YFSETQ. The CDR3 runs to 13 residues. V dropped 1 base and J dropped 6 bases, with 8 bases sitting between them. CDR3 DNA sequence: TGCGCCAGCAGCTTGACGGGAGGTCAGCCCCAGCATTTT. Its translation is CASSLTGGQPQHF.

V usage is TRBV7-2 and J usage is TRBJ1-6; D not certain. Per germline, CDR1 SGHTA and CDR2 FQGNSA. Deletions cut 2 bases from V and 5 bases from J, with 4 bases between. The CDR3 is 13 amino acids. CDR3: CASSLRDNSPLHF. The CDR3 region has the DNA TGTGCCAGCAGCTTACGGGATAATTCACCCCTCCACTTT.

The CDR3 loop reads CASSLDGRPTDTQYF. The CDR3 DNA follows: TGTGCCAGCAGCTTAGATGGCCGCCCCACAGATACGCAGTATTTT. This chain joins TRBV7-8 and TRBJ2-3, with D unclear. The CDR3 contains 15 residues. CDR1 SGHVS and CDR2 FQNEAQ come from the germline V gene. V was trimmed by 1 base and J by 2 bases, leaving 10 bases between them.